This is a list of T cell receptor beta chains from one sample in a study of post-analysis software for immune sequencing data. TCRdb redid the calling of the PCR reads with MiXCR, one entry per CDR3 protein. In the table there are some 450,000 distinct CDR3 sequences, less than 45% of which are singletons. The sequencing input was blood. The receptor set was obtained from a girl aged 5-17 years with multiple sclerosis. The conserved cysteine and the conserved F or W are not part of the CDR3 here.

v_call: TRBV28
j_call: TRBJ2-7
cdr3_length: 15
cdr3_aa: ASLPSGISVGGYEQY

v_call: TRBV5-4
j_call: TRBJ2-7
cdr3_length: 12
cdr3_aa: ASSPPDLPYEQY

v_call: TRBV30
j_call: TRBJ2-7
cdr3_length: 11
cdr3_aa: AWSVSGGYEQY

v_call: TRBV21-1
j_call: TRBJ2-7
cdr3_length: 12
cdr3_aa: ASSRLKTTYEQY

v_call: TRBV18
j_call: TRBJ1-5
cdr3_length: 12
cdr3_aa: ASSQTGGHQPQH

v_call: TRBV29-1
j_call: TRBJ1-1
cdr3_length: 13
cdr3_aa: SVAKGAGMNTEAF

v_call: TRBV29-1
j_call: TRBJ2-1
cdr3_length: 14
cdr3_aa: SVEARDRVSYNEQF

v_call: TRBV29-1
j_call: TRBJ2-1
cdr3_length: 13
cdr3_aa: SVEELAGGYNEQF

v_call: TRBV2
j_call: TRBJ1-5
cdr3_length: 11
cdr3_aa: AIKTAPRQPQH

v_call: TRBV7-3
j_call: TRBJ2-1
cdr3_length: 14
cdr3_aa: ASSSPGESSYNEQF

v_call: TRBV4-1
j_call: TRBJ2-2
cdr3_length: 14
cdr3_aa: ASSQWAVRPTGELF

v_call: TRBV4-3
j_call: TRBJ2-2
cdr3_length: 13
cdr3_aa: ASSPGLALTGELF

v_call: TRBV6-5
j_call: TRBJ2-7
cdr3_length: 13
cdr3_aa: ASSQNLAGAAEQY

v_call: TRBV6-5
j_call: TRBJ2-7
cdr3_length: 11
cdr3_aa: ASSYRSFYEQY

v_call: TRBV6-2/TRBV6-3
j_call: TRBJ2-7
cdr3_length: 10
cdr3_aa: ASTRGGDEQY

v_call: TRBV12-5
j_call: TRBJ2-1
cdr3_length: 12
cdr3_aa: ASGLGGSYNEQF

v_call: TRBV30
j_call: TRBJ2-7
cdr3_length: 12
cdr3_aa: AWGGDGVRNEQY

v_call: TRBV7-3
j_call: TRBJ2-3
cdr3_length: 15
cdr3_aa: ASSLRGTAYYTDTQY

v_call: TRBV7-9
j_call: TRBJ2-7
cdr3_length: 16
cdr3_aa: ASSLGLAGAYSAHEQY

v_call: TRBV29-1
j_call: TRBJ2-1
cdr3_length: 14
cdr3_aa: SVEDWTSGREHEQF